The 7 T cell receptor beta chains presented below share a single source sample, sequenced in a study of CD8+CD57+ T cells in acquired aplastic anemia. Researchers used genomic DNA as the template to profile TCR beta VDJ and CDR3. TCRdb independently ran MiXCR on the reads; one entry per CDR3 protein. The table records around 170,000 distinct CDR3 sequences, 55% to 75% of them present only once. The sample taken for sequencing was sorted CD4+, CD8+, or CD8+CD57+ T cells (not recorded which) from PBMCs. These receptors were collected from a human donor in good health.

This clonotype is classed as medium-sized (0.01 to 0.1%). V is TRBV4-1 and J is TRBJ2-7; TRBD1 matches 7 bases. The V gene end was trimmed by 5 bases and the J gene end by 0 bases; junction bases not matched to a gene: 4. The CDR3 sequence is 14 residues long. Germline V CDR1 and CDR2: MGHRA, YSYEKL. The CDR3 reads CASSETGLSYEQYF. CDR3 sequence (DNA): TGCGCCAGCAGCGAGACAGGGCTCTCCTACGAGCAGTACTTC.

V gene TRBV5-1 combines with J gene TRBJ2-7; no clear D. V lost 6 bases, J lost 6 bases, and 10 bases lay in between. The CDR3 is 11 amino acids. Germline assignment: CDR1 SGHRS and CDR2 YFSETQ. CDR3 coding DNA: TGCGCCAGCAAATATCAGGTCGAGCAGTACTTC. Its protein is CASKYQVEQYF.

This clonotype appeared many times. The CDR3 nucleotides read TGCGCCAGCAGCCAAGAAGAGACAGCCAGGGGGAAACTGTTTTTT. This sequence encodes CASSQEETARGKLFF. The gene calls are TRBV4-3 and TRBJ1-4, with TRBD1 matching 7 bases. CDR1 is LGHNA and CDR2 is YSLEER in the germline V gene. V gave up 0 bases and J gave up 11 bases; unmatched junction bases: 9. The CDR3 is made up of 15 amino acids.

This chain's CDR3 is CASSIGLAGGQETQYF. The CDR3 bases are TGTGCCAGTAGTATAGGGCTAGCGGGAGGACAAGAGACCCAGTACTTC. The genes are TRBV19 and TRBJ2-5; 11 positions match TRBD2. CDR1 is LNHDA, CDR2 SQIVND, per germline (reference sequence). The CDR3 length is 16 residues. The J segment lost 2 bases and the V segment lost 1 base, leaving 3 bases of the junction unmatched.

The genes are TRBV7-9 and TRBJ2-1; no definite D call. The CDR3 contains 13 residues. Looked up from germline, CDR1 is SEHNR and CDR2 is FQNEAQ (reference sequence). Trimming removed 7 bases at V and 4 bases at J, with 11 bases between. CDR3 DNA: TGTGCCAGCACTCGGGCTGCTTACAATGAGCAGTTCTTC. Translated: CASTRAAYNEQFF.

V is TRBV7-9 and J is TRBJ2-7; TRBD2 agrees at 12 bases. Trimming took 5 bases from V and 2 from J; bases not matched to a gene: 7. The germline V gene encodes CDR1 SEHNR and CDR2 FQNEAQ (reference sequence). This CDR3 region has 16 residues. The CDR3 here is CASSPPGLAGTYEQYF. CDR3 in DNA: TGTGCCAGCAGCCCCCCTGGACTAGCGGGGACCTACGAGCAGTACTTC.

This rearrangement joins TRBV20-1 to TRBJ2-3; 10 bases match TRBD1. The CDR3 is 15 residues long. Germline CDR1 DFQATT, CDR2 SNEGSKA (reference sequence). V shed 7 bases and J 5 bases; nucleotides not matched to a gene: 12. The CDR3 spells CSVQAGTGVIDTQYF. As DNA, the CDR3 is TGCAGTGTTCAGGCAGGGACAGGGGTTATAGATACGCAGTATTTT.